The clone carrying this T cell receptor beta chain was counted a few times. Its target is unknown. Using its own MiXCR run on the multiplex PCR reads, TCRdb lists one record per CDR3 protein. Of tens of thousands of distinct CDR3 sequences listed, about 60% are singletons. This sample stems from a study of breast tumors, draining lymph nodes, adjacent tissues. Study-wide points: Most tumor T cells seemingly derive from lymph node, then expand in tumor. Luminal-like breast cancer showed significantly greater tumor-nontumor repertoire similarity than basal-like breast cancer did.

J was trimmed by 4 bases and V by 6 bases; bases with no gene match: 9. Germline V lookup: CDR1 WNHNN, CDR2 SYGVQD (reference sequence). The CDR3 contains 16 residues. The V and J genes are TRBV10-1 and TRBJ2-5; 12 bases map to TRBD1. Sequences were obtained from breast tumor tissue. The clonotype comes from a female donor with breast cancer. Some clones in this sample may be carry-over from other donors' samples. As DNA, the CDR3 is TGCGCCAGCAGGCCCGCCGGGACAGGGGGCCGAGAGACCCAGTACTTC. Encoded protein: CASRPAGTGGRETQYF.